The 19 T cell receptor beta chains reported below all come from one sample, sequenced in a study of blood T cell repertoires in COVID-19. TCRdb's table, derived via immunoSEQ multiplex PCR, lists solely in-frame clones and lacks some. The sample comprises 85,000 to 100,000 clones, around 81% of which are singletons, and 4.5% to 5.5% rests with the top ten. Sequencing was performed on peripheral blood. The receptors derive from a man of 80 years or more with COVID-19, enrolled during active disease.

This clone was observed a single time. The chain is built from TRBV19 and TRBJ1-4; D is uncertain. The V gene's germline CDR1 is LNHDA and CDR2 SQIVND (reference sequence). This CDR3 contains 14 residues. Trimming removed 4 bases at V and 8 bases at J, with 14 bases between. Written as DNA, the CDR3 is TGTGCCAGTAGTACCTTAACGGGGAACGAAAAACTGTTTTTT. Protein sequence: CASSTLTGNEKLFF.

This rearrangement joins TRBV30 to TRBJ2-3, with 7 positions matching TRBD1. The CDR3 loop spans 15 amino acids. With V trimmed by 0 bases and J by 8 bases, 11 bases remained unmatched. Germline-derived CDR1 and CDR2 are GTSNPN and SVGIG (reference sequence). As DNA, the CDR3 is TGTGCCTGGAGTGTTCCGACAGGGTATGAGGGTACGCAGTATTTT. It encodes CAWSVPTGYEGTQYF.

V gene TRBV7-6 combines with J gene TRBJ2-7; TRBD2 aligns across 10 bases. Trimming cost V 1 base and J 7 bases; bases outside gene matches: 10. CDR3 size: 16 residues. The germline V gene encodes CDR1 SGHVS and CDR2 FNYEAQ. The CDR3 loop is CASSLEVAGGPGEQYF. The CDR3 nucleotides read TGTGCCAGCAGCTTAGAGGTAGCGGGGGGCCCTGGGGAGCAGTACTTC.

The V gene is TRBV5-1, the J gene TRBJ2-2; weak D call: TRBD1 (7 bases). The germline V gene has CDR1 SGHRS and CDR2 YFSETQ. There are 15 residues in the CDR3. V lost 3 bases, J lost 1 base, and 10 bases lay in between. CDR3 sequence (DNA): TGCGCCAGCAGCTGGGGGGACAGGAACACCGGGGAGCTGTTTTTT. Protein sequence: CASSWGDRNTGELFF.

V gene TRBV9 combines with J gene TRBJ1-1; 10 bases align to TRBD1. Losses at the gene ends were 4 bases for V and 5 bases for J; bases not matched to a gene: 5. The CDR3 covers 14 residues. CDR1 is SGDLS and CDR2 is YYNGEE in the germline V gene. CDR3 protein: CASSPDRGTTEAFF. In DNA, the CDR3 is TGTGCCAGCAGCCCGGACAGGGGGACAACTGAAGCTTTCTTT.

The chain carries TRBV28 and TRBJ1-1; D gene uncertain. This CDR3 has 13 residues. The ends were cut back, 5 bases at V and 10 bases at J, with 17 bases in the middle. Germline V gene lookup returns CDR1 MDHEN and CDR2 SYDVKM. For the CDR3, the DNA is TGTGCCAGCAGTGGGCATGGAAGATCCGGAGCTTTCTTT. Protein sequence: CASSGHGRSGAFF.

The chain has TRBV15 and TRBJ1-5; 10 bases are a match to TRBD1. V shed 5 bases, J shed 1 base, and the junction held 2 bases outside the gene matches. CDR1 is LNHNV, CDR2 YYDKDF, per germline (reference sequence). The CDR3 totals 15 residues. In nucleotides, the CDR3 is TGTGCCACCAGCGAGACAGGGGGCAGCAATCAGCCCCAGCATTTT. This gives the protein CATSETGGSNQPQHF.

The chain joins TRBV5-1 to TRBJ1-2, with 9 bases that match TRBD1. The V gene's germline CDR1 is SGHRS and CDR2 YFSETQ. This CDR3 is built from 15 residues. Losses at the gene ends were 3 bases for V and 5 bases for J; bases not matched to a gene: 8. CDR3 nucleotide sequence: TGCGCCAGCAGCTGGAACAGGGGGCGAGGGTATGGCTACACCTTC. Its protein product is CASSWNRGRGYGYTF.

The CDR3 is CASSHVGARMELFF. The CDR3, as DNA: TGCGCCAGCAGCCATGTGGGGGCACGAATGGAACTGTTTTTT. The chain links TRBV4-1 to TRBJ1-4, with a weak D call TRBD1 (6 bases). V dropped 3 bases and J dropped 12 bases, with 17 bases sitting between them. The CDR3 spans 14 residues. CDR1 MGHRA and CDR2 YSYEKL come from the germline V gene.

The chain couples TRBV7-2 to TRBJ2-7, with 8 nucleotides matching TRBD2. J was trimmed by 7 bases and V by 1 base; bases with no gene match: 9. The V gene's germline CDR1 is SGHTA and CDR2 FQGNSA. The CDR3 consists of 15 residues. CDR3 nucleotides: TGTGCCAGCAGCTTAGTTATCGGGGGGGCTGGGGAGCAGTACTTC. It yields the protein CASSLVIGGAGEQYF. Full variable domain (missing parts from reference TRBV7-2 and TRBJ2-7): GAGVSQSPSNKVTEKGKDVELRCDPISGHTALYWYRQSLGQGLEFLIYFQGNSAPDKSGLPSDRFSAERTGGSVSTLTIQRTQQEDSAVYLCASSLVIGGAGEQYFGPGTRLTVT.

The chain uses TRBV9 and TRBJ2-7; possibly TRBD2 for D (6 bases). The CDR3 spans 15 residues. Trimming cost V 4 bases and J 0 bases, with 14 bases left between them. In germline, CDR1 is SGDLS, CDR2 YYNGEE. CDR3 DNA: TGTGCCAGCAGCCCAAAAGCGGGTCTCTCCTACGAGCAGTACTTC. This sequence encodes CASSPKAGLSYEQYF.

This clone has just a few counts. The chain has TRBV3-1 (or the pseudogene TRBV3-2) and TRBJ1-3, with 7 bases aligning to TRBD1. Germline values: CDR1 LGHDT, CDR2 YNNKEL (reference sequence). The junction had 8 bases not matched to a gene; V was cut back by 2 bases and J by 4 bases. There are 16 residues in the CDR3. In DNA form, the CDR3 reads TGTGCCAGCAGCCAACCCCCGACAGGGAGCGGAAACACCATATATTTT. Amino acids: CASSQPPTGSGNTIYF.

This clone showed up just a few times. The chain links TRBV12-3 or TRBV12-4 to TRBJ1-5; D remains ambiguous. The CDR3 has 13 amino acids. The V gene lost 6 bases and the J gene lost 0 bases, with 6 bases spanning the gap. DNA of the CDR3: TGTGCCAGCAGCCTAAATAGCAATCAGCCCCAGCATTTT. Protein: CASSLNSNQPQHF.

J is TRBJ2-5 and V is TRBV9; TRBD2 is a possible D gene (5 bases). The CDR3 is 14 residues long. Between the trimmed V and J ends, which lost 4 bases and 4 bases, there was a span of 14 bases. Germline assignment: CDR1 SGDLS and CDR2 YYNGEE. The CDR3 is CASSPADWGETQYF. CDR3 coding DNA: TGTGCCAGCAGCCCTGCGGACTGGGGAGAGACCCAGTACTTC. Combining the CDR3 with reference TRBV9 and TRBJ2-5 gives the whole variable domain DSGVTQTPKHLITATGQRVTLRCSPRSGDLSVYWYQQSLDQGLQFLIQYYNGEERAKGNILERFSAQQFPDLHSELNLSSLELGDSALYFCASSPADWGETQYFGPGTRLLVL.

This chain joins TRBV5-6 and TRBJ1-5, with a possible D match to TRBD1 (5 bases). The V and J ends lost 4 bases and 7 bases respectively, with 18 bases between them. The CDR3 is 15 residues long. Germline V lookup: CDR1 SGHDT, CDR2 YYEEEE. CDR3 bases: TGTGCCAGCAGCCTCGGTTTGGGGGGGAACCAGCCCCAGCATTTT. This sequence encodes CASSLGLGGNQPQHF. Using reference TRBV5-6 and TRBJ1-5 for the parts outside the CDR3, the full variable domain is DAGVTQSPTHLIKTRGQQVTLRCSPKSGHDTVSWYQQALGQGPQFIFQYYEEEERQRGNFPDRFSGHQFPNYSSELNVNALLLGDSALYLCASSLGLGGNQPQHFGDGTRLSIL.

The rearrangement joins TRBV7-8 to TRBJ2-7; 10 bases match TRBD1. The germline gives CDR1 SGHVS, CDR2 FQNEAQ. Trimming took 5 bases from V and 2 from J; bases not matched to a gene: 12. This CDR3 is 17 amino acids long. The CDR3: CASSGKRPGQGAYEQYF. The CDR3, as DNA: TGTGCCAGCAGCGGAAAGAGGCCTGGACAGGGGGCCTACGAGCAGTACTTC.

This clone showed up just a few times. The chain combines TRBV7-2 with TRBJ2-7, with D perhaps TRBD1 (6 bases). This CDR3 region has 15 residues. Germline values: CDR1 SGHTA, CDR2 FQGNSA. Trimming took 1 base from V and 0 from J, leaving 10 bases between them. CDR3: CASSLEAGASYEQYF. CDR3 DNA: TGTGCCAGCAGCTTAGAGGCAGGGGCCTCCTACGAGCAGTACTTC.

The gene calls are TRBV30 and TRBJ1-1; a weak D match, TRBD1 (5 bases). The CDR3 spans 15 residues. Trimming pared 3 bases from V and 1 base from J, leaving 15 bases between. CDR1 and CDR2 (germline): GTSNPN, SVGIG (reference sequence). CDR3 in DNA: TGTGCCTGGAGGGGCTTCACTGACAGGAACACTGAAGCTTTCTTT. Protein: CAWRGFTDRNTEAFF. The variable domain in full, completed from reference TRBV30 and TRBJ1-1, reads SQTIHQWPATLVQPVGSPLSLECTVEGTSNPNLYWYRQAAGRGLQLLFYSVGIGQISSEVPQNLSASRPQDRQFILSSKKLLLSDSGFYLCAWRGFTDRNTEAFFGQGTRLTVV.

This chain uses TRBV27 with TRBJ2-1, with no clear D. In germline, CDR1 is MNHEY, CDR2 SMNVEV (reference sequence). This CDR3 comprises 15 residues. Trimming shortened V by 3 bases and J by 0 bases, and 9 bases separated the two germline ends. The CDR3 sequence is CASSLRDYSYNEQFF. CDR3 DNA sequence: TGTGCCAGCAGTTTGAGAGATTACTCCTACAATGAGCAGTTCTTC.